This TCR beta chain comes out of a study of T-cell reconstitution after alpha-beta-depleted transplantation in children. CDR1 is LGHDT, CDR2 YNNKEL, per germline (reference sequence). Trimming cost V 0 bases and J 4 bases, with 10 bases left between them. CDR3 size: 14 residues. This clonotype was observed a few times. For TCRbeta, the library was prepared with unique molecular identifiers. Via MiXCR, TCRdb re-called the PCR reads, giving one row per CDR3 protein. The data contain over 550,000 distinct CDR3 sequences, roughly a tenth of them singletons. This chain joins TRBV3-1 and TRBJ2-7; D is perhaps TRBD2 (6 bases). The source material was PBMCs from the stem cell graft donor, sampled from the stem cell graft. This TCR was recovered from a human donor who donated a stem cell graft to a child with acute myeloid leukemia. This CDR3 is CASSQEEGMYEQYF. As DNA, the CDR3 is TGTGCCAGCAGCCAAGAGGAGGGGATGTACGAGCAGTACTTC.